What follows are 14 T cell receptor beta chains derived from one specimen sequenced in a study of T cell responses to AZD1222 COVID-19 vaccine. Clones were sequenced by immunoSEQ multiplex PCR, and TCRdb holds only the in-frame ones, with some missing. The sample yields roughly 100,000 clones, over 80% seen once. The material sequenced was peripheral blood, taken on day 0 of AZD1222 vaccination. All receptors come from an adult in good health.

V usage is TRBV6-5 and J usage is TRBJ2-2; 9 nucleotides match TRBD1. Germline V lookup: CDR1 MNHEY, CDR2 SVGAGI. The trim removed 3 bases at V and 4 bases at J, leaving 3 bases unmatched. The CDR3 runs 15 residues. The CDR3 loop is CASSYGTGTTGELFF. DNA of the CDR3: TGTGCCAGCAGTTATGGGACAGGGACCACCGGGGAGCTGTTTTTT.

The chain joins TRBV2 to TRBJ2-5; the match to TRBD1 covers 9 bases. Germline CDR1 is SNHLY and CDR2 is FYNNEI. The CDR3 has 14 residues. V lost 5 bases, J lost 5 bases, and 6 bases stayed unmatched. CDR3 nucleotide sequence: TGTGCCAGCAGTACAGGGGGCCCCCGGGAGACCCAGTACTTC. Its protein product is CASSTGGPRETQYF. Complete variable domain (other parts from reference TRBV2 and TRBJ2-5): EPEVTQTPSHQVTQMGQEVILRCVPISNHLYFYWYRQILGQKVEFLVSFYNNEISEKSEIFDDQFSVERPDGSNFTLKIRSTKLEDSAMYFCASSTGGPRETQYFGPGTRLLVL.

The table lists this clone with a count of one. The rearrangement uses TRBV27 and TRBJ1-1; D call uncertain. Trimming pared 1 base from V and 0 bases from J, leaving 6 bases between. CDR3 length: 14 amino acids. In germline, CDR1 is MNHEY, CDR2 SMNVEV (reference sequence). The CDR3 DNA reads TGTGCCAGCAGTTTATTGGGCGTGAACACTGAAGCTTTCTTT. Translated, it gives CASSLLGVNTEAFF.

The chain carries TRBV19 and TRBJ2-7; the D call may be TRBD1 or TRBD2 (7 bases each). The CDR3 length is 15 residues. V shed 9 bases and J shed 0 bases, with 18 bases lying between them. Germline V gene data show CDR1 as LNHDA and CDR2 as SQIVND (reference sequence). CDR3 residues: CASRRAGQTSYEQYF. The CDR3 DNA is TGTGCCAGCCGCCGAGCGGGACAGACCTCCTACGAGCAGTACTTC.

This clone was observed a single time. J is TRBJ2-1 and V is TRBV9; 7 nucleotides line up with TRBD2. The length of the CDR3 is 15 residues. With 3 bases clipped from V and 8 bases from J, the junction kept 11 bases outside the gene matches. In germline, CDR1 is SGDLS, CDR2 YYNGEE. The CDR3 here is CASSGGSGARDEQFF. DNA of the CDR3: TGTGCCAGCAGCGGGGGAAGCGGGGCAAGGGATGAGCAGTTCTTC. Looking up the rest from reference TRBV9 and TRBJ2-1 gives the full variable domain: DSGVTQTPKHLITATGQRVTLRCSPRSGDLSVYWYQQSLDQGLQFLIQYYNGEERAKGNILERFSAQQFPDLHSELNLSSLELGDSALYFCASSGGSGARDEQFFGPGTRLTVL.

CDR3 protein: CASSHLGGNTIYF. CDR3 sequence (DNA): TGTGCCAGCAGCCACCTCGGTGGAAACACCATATATTTT. V gene TRBV3-1 (or the pseudogene TRBV3-2) combines with J gene TRBJ1-3; D unclear. Germline CDR1 and CDR2: LGHDT and YNNKEL (reference sequence). This CDR3 is 13 amino acids long. Trimming removed 3 bases from V and 3 bases from J, with 6 bases in between.

CDR3 nucleotide sequence: TGCGCCAGCCGCCCGACCGAGACAGGGGCGGCTGGTGGCTACACCTTC. This translates into CASRPTETGAAGGYTF. The rearrangement uses TRBV5-1 and TRBJ1-2; 8 nucleotides align to TRBD1. CDR1 is SGHRS and CDR2 is YFSETQ in the germline V gene. J gave up 7 bases and V 7 bases, and 18 bases lay outside the gene matches. The CDR3 loop spans 16 amino acids.

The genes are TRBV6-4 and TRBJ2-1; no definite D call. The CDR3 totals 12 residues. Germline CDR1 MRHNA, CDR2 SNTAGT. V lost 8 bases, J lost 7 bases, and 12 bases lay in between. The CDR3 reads CASQSQENEQFF. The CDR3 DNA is TGTGCCAGCCAAAGTCAAGAAAATGAGCAGTTCTTC.

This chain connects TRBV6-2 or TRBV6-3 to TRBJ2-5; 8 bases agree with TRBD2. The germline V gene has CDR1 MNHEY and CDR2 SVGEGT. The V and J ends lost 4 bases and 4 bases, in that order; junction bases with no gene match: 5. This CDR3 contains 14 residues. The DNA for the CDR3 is TGTGCCAGCAGTTTCTCTAGCGGGCCAGAGACCCAGTACTTC. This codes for CASSFSSGPETQYF.

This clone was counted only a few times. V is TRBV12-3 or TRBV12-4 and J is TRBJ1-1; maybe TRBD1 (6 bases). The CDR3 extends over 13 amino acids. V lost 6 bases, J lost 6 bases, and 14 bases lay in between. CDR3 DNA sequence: TGTGCCAGCAGACCTCCACAGGGCCCTGAAGCTTTCTTT. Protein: CASRPPQGPEAFF.

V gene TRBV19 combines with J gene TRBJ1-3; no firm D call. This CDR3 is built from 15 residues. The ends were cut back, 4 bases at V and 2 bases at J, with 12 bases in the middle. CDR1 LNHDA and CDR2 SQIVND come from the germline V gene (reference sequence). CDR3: CASSTGFTAGNTIYF. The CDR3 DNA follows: TGTGCCAGTAGTACCGGTTTCACGGCTGGAAACACCATATATTTT.

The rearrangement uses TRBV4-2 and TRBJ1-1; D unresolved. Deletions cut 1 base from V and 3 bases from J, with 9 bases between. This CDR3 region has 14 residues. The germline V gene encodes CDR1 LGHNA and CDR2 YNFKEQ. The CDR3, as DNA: TGTGCCAGCAGCCAAGTCACCCAGGACACTGAAGCTTTCTTT. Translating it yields CASSQVTQDTEAFF.

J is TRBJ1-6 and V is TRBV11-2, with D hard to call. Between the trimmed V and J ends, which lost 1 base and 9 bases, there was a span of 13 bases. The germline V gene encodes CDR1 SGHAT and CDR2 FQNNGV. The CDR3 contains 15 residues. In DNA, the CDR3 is TGTGCCAGCAGCTTAGTGGGTCAGAAGAGTTCACCCCTCCACTTT. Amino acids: CASSLVGQKSSPLHF.

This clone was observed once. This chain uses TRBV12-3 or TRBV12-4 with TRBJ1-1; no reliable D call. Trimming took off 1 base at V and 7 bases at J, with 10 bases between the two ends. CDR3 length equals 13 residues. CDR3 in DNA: TGTGCCAGCAGTTTAGGAGGGCTCGATGAAGCTTTCTTT. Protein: CASSLGGLDEAFF.